This is a list of T cell receptor beta chains from one sample in a study of regulatory T cells in long-lasting Graves disease. Via MiXCR, TCRdb re-called the multiplex PCR reads, giving one row per CDR3 protein. This table holds some 400,000 distinct CDR3 sequences, about 15% found once. This same sample was also part of a study on T cells in Graves' hyperthyroidism and ophthalmopathy.

The material was peripheral blood mononuclear cells (PBMCs), obtained at new diagnosis, from a patient treated with antithyroid drugs. The receptors originated from a woman aged 25 to 39 with Graves disease. CDR3s include the opening cysteine and the closing phenylalanine or tryptophan. Each record gives: D gene, V gene, J gene, CDR3 protein. The D gene is left open where the match is weak.

TRBD1	TRBV28	TRBJ1-5	CASTPQGGGQPQHF
TRBD1	TRBV7-9	TRBJ1-1	CASSARQGNTEAFF
-	TRBV29-1	TRBJ2-1	CSAGTSDSYNEQFF
TRBD1	TRBV5-1	TRBJ1-2	CASSPGQGDYGYTF
-	TRBV24-1	TRBJ2-1	CATSDGPKYEQFF
-	TRBV10-3	TRBJ1-1	CAISDRWAEAFF
-	TRBV12-3/TRBV12-4	TRBJ2-7	CARNGIEQYF
TRBD1	TRBV6-1	TRBJ1-1	CASSEVGTGGTEAFF
TRBD2	TRBV20-1	TRBJ2-3	CSARDLLAGVSSGTQYF
-	TRBV30	TRBJ1-1	CAWSVPNTEAFF
TRBD2	TRBV29-1	TRBJ2-3	CSVIAGHTDTQYF
TRBD2	TRBV5-1	TRBJ2-7	CASSLVGRGGGYEQYF
TRBD1	TRBV30	TRBJ1-4	CAWSWVGQTNEKLFF
-	TRBV11-1	TRBJ2-3	CASSFDHGWDTQYF
-	TRBV14	TRBJ2-7	CASSQVRSSYEQYF
TRBD1	TRBV2	TRBJ1-6	CASIPRDSYSYNSPLHF
TRBD1	TRBV2	TRBJ1-6	CASTIQGMPYNSPLHF
-	TRBV15	TRBJ2-7	CATSRGGTLISYEQYF
-	TRBV29-1	TRBJ2-5	CSVVDFGGYQETQYF
TRBD2	TRBV7-9	TRBJ2-3	CASSSTVREGPDTQYF
-	TRBV12-3/TRBV12-4	TRBJ1-2	CASSMVVIANYGYTF
-	TRBV5-1	TRBJ1-2	CASSLAARDGYTF
-	TRBV20-1	TRBJ2-3	CGGWRLGTDTQYF
TRBD1	TRBV13	TRBJ2-1	CASSPRDRTYRSHNEQFF
TRBD2	TRBV5-1	TRBJ2-1	CASSRGLAGYNEQFF
-	TRBV18	TRBJ1-6	CASSPRFFYNSPLHF
-	TRBV11-3	TRBJ2-5	CASSSPRPRGETQYF
TRBD1	TRBV6-1	TRBJ2-7	CASSWTGAEQYF
-	TRBV18	TRBJ1-6	CASSPPGQGGSPLHF
TRBD2	TRBV2	TRBJ2-1	CASSGGLAGGRRASYNEQFF
TRBD1	TRBV15	TRBJ2-7	CATSRAWTGGYEQYF
-	TRBV10-3	TRBJ1-5	CAISERFTPLKPQHF
TRBD1	TRBV19	TRBJ1-1	CAGGQSGSTEAFF
-	TRBV7-9	TRBJ1-2	CASSSNGVNYGYTF
-	TRBV11-2	TRBJ2-1	CASSLGGITKGQFF
-	TRBV20-1	TRBJ2-5	CSATTPAQEKAQYF
TRBD1	TRBV24-1	TRBJ2-7	CATSSSGRGYEQYF
TRBD2	TRBV28	TRBJ2-2	CASSLIPWVAGSDGELFF
TRBD2	TRBV9	TRBJ2-7	CASSVDPPGGSRYEQYF
TRBD1	TRBV10-1	TRBJ2-1	CASRTGELKRTSKGNEQFF
-	TRBV27	TRBJ1-2	CASSWAGGGSYGYTF
-	TRBV25-1	TRBJ2-7	CASNVFPGPRREQYF